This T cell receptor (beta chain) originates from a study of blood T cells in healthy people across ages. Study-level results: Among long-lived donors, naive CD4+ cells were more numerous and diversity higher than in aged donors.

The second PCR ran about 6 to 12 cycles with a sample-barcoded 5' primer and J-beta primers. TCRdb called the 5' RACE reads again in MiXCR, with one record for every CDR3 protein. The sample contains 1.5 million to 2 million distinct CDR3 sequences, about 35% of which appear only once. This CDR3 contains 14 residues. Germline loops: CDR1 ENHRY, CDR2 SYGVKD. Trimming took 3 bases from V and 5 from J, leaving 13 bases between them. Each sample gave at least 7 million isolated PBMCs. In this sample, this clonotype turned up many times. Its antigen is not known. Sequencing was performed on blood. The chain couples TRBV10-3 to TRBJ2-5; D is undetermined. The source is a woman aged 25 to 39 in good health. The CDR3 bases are TGTGCCATCAGTGACGGAGTACTTAAGGAGACCCAGTACTTC. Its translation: CAISDGVLKETQYF.